The clone carrying this TCR beta chain has ten or more counts. Its specificity is not known. The data were obtained in a study of CD8+CD57+ T cells in acquired aplastic anemia. Germline assignment: CDR1 SGHRS and CDR2 YFSETQ. This CDR3 contains 14 residues. Trimming removed 1 base from V and 5 bases from J, with 10 bases in between. Findings of the study overall: CD8+ Simpson's diversity showed no significant patient-control difference. Between patients and controls, 25 to 30 CD8+ CDR3 sequences were found in common.

The study profiled TCR beta VDJ and CDR3 using genomic DNA as template. TCRdb processed the reads anew with MiXCR; each CDR3 protein has one entry. In the table there are about 220,000 distinct CDR3 sequences, around 32% of which are singletons. The V call is TRBV5-1, the J call TRBJ1-5, with D possibly being TRBD1 (5 bases). The sequenced material came from sorted CD4+, CD8+, or CD8+CD57+ T cells (not recorded which) from PBMCs. The sequence came from a human donor in good health, serving as a control. The DNA of the CDR3 is TGCGCCAGCAGCTTGCGGGGGGGGGATCAGCCCCAGCATTTT. This gives the protein CASSLRGGDQPQHF.